These 12 T cell receptor beta chains were sequenced from one sample in a study of patients and donors after allogeneic stem cell transplantation. TCRdb processed the RT-PCR reads anew with MiXCR; each CDR3 protein has one entry. This sample has roughly 200,000 distinct CDR3 sequences, with around two fifths found just once. Sequenced sample: blood, either unsorted or a sorted T cell fraction (not recorded which). All receptors come from a human donor who was either an allogeneic HSCT recipient or a stem cell or donor lymphocyte infusion donor (not recorded which). It is not recorded whose cells these are; they may come from a transplant donor.

This clonotype was observed a few times. The chain links TRBV29-1 to TRBJ1-2; TRBD1 aligns across 7 bases. CDR1 SQVTM and CDR2 ANQGSEA come from the germline V gene. This CDR3 comprises 13 residues. Unmatched junction bases numbered 1, after V lost 1 base and J lost 2 bases. This CDR3 reads CSVEARGNYGYTF. CDR3 nucleotide sequence: TGCAGCGTTGAAGCCAGGGGGAACTATGGCTACACCTTC.

This clonotype was seen a single time. The J gene is TRBJ1-1, the V gene TRBV12-3 or TRBV12-4; D uncertain. This CDR3 region has 11 residues. The germline V and J ends were trimmed by 6 bases and 7 bases, with 9 bases remaining between them. This CDR3 reads CASRGSIEAFF. The CDR3 coding sequence is TGTGCCAGCAGGGGGTCGATTGAAGCTTTCTTT.

The V and J genes are TRBV18 and TRBJ2-7; 10 bases map to TRBD1. Germline CDR1 reads KGHSH; CDR2 reads LQKENI. Losses at the gene ends were 3 bases for V and 0 bases for J; bases not matched to a gene: 5. The CDR3 has 16 amino acids. The DNA of the CDR3 is TGTGCCAGCTCACCCTCTAGGGACAGGGGCTCCTACGAGCAGTACTTC. Protein: CASSPSRDRGSYEQYF.

This clonotype occurred a few times. The V gene is TRBV5-1, the J gene TRBJ2-7; the match to TRBD1 covers 7 bases. V dropped 4 bases and J dropped 2; count of bases not matched to a gene: 9. The CDR3 spans 15 residues. CDR1 and CDR2 (germline): SGHRS, YFSETQ. The DNA of the CDR3 is TGCGCCAGCAGCAAGACCGGGACAGAGACCTACGAGCAGTACTTC. Translation: CASSKTGTETYEQYF.

The rearrangement uses TRBV5-5 and TRBJ2-3, with D unclear. The V gene lost 4 bases and the J gene lost 0 bases, with 12 bases spanning the gap. Per the germline V gene, CDR1 is SGHKS and CDR2 is YYEKEE (reference sequence). The CDR3 extends over 15 amino acids. In nucleotides, the CDR3 is TGTGCCAGCAGCAGTTTTGACTCGAGCACAGATACGCAGTATTTT. It yields the protein CASSSFDSSTDTQYF.

The chain carries TRBV2 and TRBJ1-5; 7 bases match TRBD1. This CDR3 spans 16 amino acids. Germline trimming cut 6 bases from V and 3 bases from J; bases unmatched to any gene: 11. The germline V gene encodes CDR1 SNHLY and CDR2 FYNNEI. The CDR3 loop reads CASSRAPGQNNQPQHF. CDR3 DNA: TGTGCCAGCAGCCGCGCTCCGGGACAGAACAATCAGCCCCAGCATTTT.

The genes are TRBV10-3 and TRBJ1-2; no definite D call. The CDR3 length is 13 residues. The germline CDR1 and CDR2 sequences are ENHRY and SYGVKD. V lost 6 bases and J lost 0, with 8 bases in between. The CDR3 DNA reads TGTGCCATCAGGGAGGTAGCTAACTATGGCTACACCTTC. Amino acid sequence: CAIREVANYGYTF.

This clonotype was picked up a small number of times. J is TRBJ2-7 and V is TRBV2; maybe TRBD2 (6 bases). V lost 3 bases and J 3 bases, leaving 12 bases between the germline ends. The CDR3 runs to 14 residues. Germline V gives CDR1 SNHLY, CDR2 FYNNEI. Here the CDR3 reads CASSDRGMDYEQYF. CDR3 bases: TGTGCCAGCAGTGATCGGGGGATGGACTACGAGCAGTACTTC.

The chain uses TRBV7-3 and TRBJ1-1; 7 bases line up with TRBD1. In germline, CDR1 is SGHTA, CDR2 FQGTGA. V lost 3 bases, J lost 2 bases, and 9 bases stayed unmatched. The length of the CDR3 is 16 residues. The CDR3 here is CASSFTAGTANTEAFF. The CDR3 DNA reads TGTGCCAGCAGCTTCACCGCCGGGACAGCCAACACTGAAGCTTTCTTT.

V is TRBV7-8 and J is TRBJ2-1; 8 nucleotides line up with TRBD1. CDR3 size: 20 residues. Trimming took 5 bases from V and 0 from J; bases not matched to a gene: 18. The V gene's germline CDR1 is SGHVS and CDR2 FQNEAQ. CDR3 nucleotides: TGTGCCAGCAGCCATTCCCGGGACAGGTACCCTGGGGGCTCCTACAATGAGCAGTTCTTC. Translating it yields CASSHSRDRYPGGSYNEQFF.

The chain links TRBV5-4 to TRBJ2-5; TRBD2 matches 8 bases. Germline V gene lookup returns CDR1 SGHNT and CDR2 YYREEE (reference sequence). Trimming took 2 bases from V and 4 from J; bases not matched to a gene: 4. CDR3 length: 14 residues. The DNA of the CDR3 is TGTGCCAGCAGCTTACTAGCGGTGATAGAGACCCAGTACTTC. Its protein is CASSLLAVIETQYF.

This clonotype has a handful of counts. The rearrangement links TRBV4-2 to TRBJ1-3; D may be TRBD1 (5 bases). Trimming stripped 4 bases from V and 2 bases from J, with 18 bases between. Germline values: CDR1 LGHNA, CDR2 YNFKEQ. The length of the CDR3 is 17 residues. CDR3 in amino acids: CASSRQVKGVPGNTIYF. The CDR3 bases are TGTGCCAGCAGCCGCCAGGTGAAAGGGGTCCCTGGAAACACCATATATTTT.